The clone carrying this T cell receptor (beta chain) was found many times. Its antigen is not known. RNA transcripts served as the template for amplifying TCR beta CDR3 regions. First-round RT-PCR with HTBI primers amplified the TCR CDR3 region. TCRdb recomputed calls from the multiplex PCR reads with MiXCR, one row per CDR3 protein. Of about 290,000 distinct CDR3 sequences in the sample, roughly 18% were seen once. CDR1 and CDR2 (germline): SGHAT, FQNNGV. CDR3 length: 14 amino acids. Trimming took off 1 base at V and 3 bases at J, with 10 bases between the two ends. Fresh peripheral blood, under 11 ml, yielded the PBMCs. This sample was taken from a study of T cells in Graves' hyperthyroidism and ophthalmopathy. Study-wide results and limits: Ophthalmopathy got predicted by the model a median approximately 6.4 months before its onset. Researchers report that a 13 V-J model separated ophthalmopathy from stable hyperthyroidism.

This TCR was sampled from a man in his forties or fifties with Graves' ophthalmopathy. The chain uses TRBV11-2 and TRBJ2-7; a weak D match, TRBD1 (6 bases). The sequenced sample was blood. The CDR3 region has the DNA TGTGCCAGCAGCTTAGCGATGACAGGCTACGAGCAGTACTTC. Translating it yields CASSLAMTGYEQYF.